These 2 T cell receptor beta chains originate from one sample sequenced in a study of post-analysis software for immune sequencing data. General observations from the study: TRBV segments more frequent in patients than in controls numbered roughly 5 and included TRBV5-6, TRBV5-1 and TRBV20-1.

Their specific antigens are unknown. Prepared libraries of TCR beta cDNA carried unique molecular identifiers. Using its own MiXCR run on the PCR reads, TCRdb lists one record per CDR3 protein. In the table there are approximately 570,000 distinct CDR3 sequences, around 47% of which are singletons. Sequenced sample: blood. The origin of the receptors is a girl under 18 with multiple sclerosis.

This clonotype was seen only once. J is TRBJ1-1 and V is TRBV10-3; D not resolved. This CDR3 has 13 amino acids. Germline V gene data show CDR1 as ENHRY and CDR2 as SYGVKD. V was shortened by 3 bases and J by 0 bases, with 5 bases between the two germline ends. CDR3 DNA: TGTGCCATCAGTGACGCGTTGAACACTGAAGCTTTCTTT. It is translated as CAISDALNTEAFF.

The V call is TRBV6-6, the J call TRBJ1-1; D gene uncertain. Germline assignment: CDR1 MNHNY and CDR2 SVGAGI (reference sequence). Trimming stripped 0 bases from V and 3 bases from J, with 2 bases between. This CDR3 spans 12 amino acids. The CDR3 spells CASSYSDTEAFF. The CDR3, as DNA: TGTGCCAGCAGTTACTCAGACACTGAAGCTTTCTTT.